The 4 T cell receptor beta chains presented below share a single source sample, sequenced in a study of CD8+ T cells in alopecia areata. cDNA prepared by RNA extraction and subsequent reverse transcription served as the template for sequencing. The protocol was immunoSEQ multiplex PCR, while the TCRdb copy is restricted to in-frame clones and leaves out a portion. The sample records approximately 180,000 clones, 63% being singletons. The sample in question was CD4+ T cells sorted from blood, obtained at week 0. The receptors stem from a human donor with alopecia areata.

CDR3 nucleotide sequence: TGTGCCTGGAGACGTGCGACAGGGGATGGCTACACCTTC. Translation: CAWRRATGDGYTF. This chain uses TRBV30 with TRBJ1-2; 8 bases are a match to TRBD1. This CDR3 contains 13 residues. The trim removed 3 bases at V and 6 bases at J, leaving 6 bases unmatched. CDR1 GTSNPN and CDR2 SVGIG come from the germline V gene (reference sequence).

The V call is TRBV30, the J call TRBJ1-6; D remains ambiguous. In germline, CDR1 is GTSNPN, CDR2 SVGIG (reference sequence). The CDR3 spans 15 residues. The V gene lost 0 bases and the J gene lost 7 bases, with 13 bases spanning the gap. The CDR3 DNA reads TGTGCCTGGAGTGTACTAAGGGAGGGAAATTCACCCCTCCACTTT. This gives the protein CAWSVLREGNSPLHF.

This clone was seen once. The chain uses TRBV7-3 and TRBJ2-1, with 11 bases aligning to TRBD2. Unmatched junction bases numbered 5, after V lost 5 bases and J lost 5 bases. This CDR3 spans 15 amino acids. Germline-derived CDR1 and CDR2 are SGHTA and FQGTGA. CDR3 sequence reads: CASSILAGVNNEQFF. The CDR3 DNA follows: TGTGCCAGCAGCATACTAGCGGGGGTGAACAATGAGCAGTTCTTC.

The V call is TRBV7-2, the J call TRBJ1-2; D unclear. The CDR3 spans 15 residues. Trimming took 1 base from V and 0 from J, leaving 9 bases between them. The germline gives CDR1 SGHTA, CDR2 FQGNSA. The CDR3 sequence is CASSLDLLANYGYTF. For the CDR3, the DNA is TGTGCCAGCAGCTTAGATTTACTAGCTAACTATGGCTACACCTTC.